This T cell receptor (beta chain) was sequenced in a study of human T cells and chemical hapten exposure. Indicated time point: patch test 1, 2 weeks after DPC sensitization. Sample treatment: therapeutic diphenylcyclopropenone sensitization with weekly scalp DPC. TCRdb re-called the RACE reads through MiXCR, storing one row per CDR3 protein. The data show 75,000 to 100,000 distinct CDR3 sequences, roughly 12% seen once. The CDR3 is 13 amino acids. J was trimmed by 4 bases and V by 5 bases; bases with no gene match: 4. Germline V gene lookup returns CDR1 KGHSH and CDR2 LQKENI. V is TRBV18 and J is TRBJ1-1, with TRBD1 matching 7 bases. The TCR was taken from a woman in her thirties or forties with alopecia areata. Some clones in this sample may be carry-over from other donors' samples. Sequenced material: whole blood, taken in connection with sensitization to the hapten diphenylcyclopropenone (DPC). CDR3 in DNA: TGTGCCAGCTCAGAGGGGGCAGGCACTGAAGCTTTCTTT. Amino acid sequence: CASSEGAGTEAFF.